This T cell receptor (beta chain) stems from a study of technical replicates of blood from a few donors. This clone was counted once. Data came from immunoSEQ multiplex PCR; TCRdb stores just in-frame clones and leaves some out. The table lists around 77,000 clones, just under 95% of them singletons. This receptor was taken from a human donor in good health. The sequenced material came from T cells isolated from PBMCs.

The CDR3 loop reads CASSPPVQGESKNIQYF. In nucleotides, the CDR3 is TGTGCCAGCTCACCACCTGTACAGGGGGAAAGCAAAAACATTCAGTACTTC. This rearrangement joins TRBV18 to TRBJ2-4; 8 bases agree with TRBD1. The ends lost 0 bases at V and 3 bases at J; junction bases unmatched: 7. The CDR3 runs 17 residues. Per the germline V gene, CDR1 is KGHSH and CDR2 is LQKENI.